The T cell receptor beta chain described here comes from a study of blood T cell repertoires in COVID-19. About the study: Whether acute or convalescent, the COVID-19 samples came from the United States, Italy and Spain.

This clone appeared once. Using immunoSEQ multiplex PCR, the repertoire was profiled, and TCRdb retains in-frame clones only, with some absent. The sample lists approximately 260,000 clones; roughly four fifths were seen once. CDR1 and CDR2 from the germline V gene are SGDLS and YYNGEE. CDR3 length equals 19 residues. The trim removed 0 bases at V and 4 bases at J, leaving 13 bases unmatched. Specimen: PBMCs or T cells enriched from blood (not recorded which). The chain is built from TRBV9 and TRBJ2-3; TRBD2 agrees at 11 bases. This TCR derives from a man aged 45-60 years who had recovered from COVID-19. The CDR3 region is CASSVVLAGGATGPDTQYF. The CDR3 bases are TGTGCCAGCAGCGTAGTGCTAGCGGGGGGCGCTACAGGCCCAGATACGCAGTATTTT.